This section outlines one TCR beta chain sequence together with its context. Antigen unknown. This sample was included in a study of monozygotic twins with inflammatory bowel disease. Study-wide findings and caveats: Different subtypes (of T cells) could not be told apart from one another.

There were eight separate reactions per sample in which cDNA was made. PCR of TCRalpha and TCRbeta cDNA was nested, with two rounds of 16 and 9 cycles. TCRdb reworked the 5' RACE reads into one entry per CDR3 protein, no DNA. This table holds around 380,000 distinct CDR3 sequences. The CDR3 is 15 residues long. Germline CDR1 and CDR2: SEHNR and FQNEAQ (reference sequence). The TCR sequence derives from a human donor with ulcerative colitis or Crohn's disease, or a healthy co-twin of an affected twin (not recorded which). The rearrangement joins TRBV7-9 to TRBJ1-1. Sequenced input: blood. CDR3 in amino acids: CASSLRMDSNTEAFF.